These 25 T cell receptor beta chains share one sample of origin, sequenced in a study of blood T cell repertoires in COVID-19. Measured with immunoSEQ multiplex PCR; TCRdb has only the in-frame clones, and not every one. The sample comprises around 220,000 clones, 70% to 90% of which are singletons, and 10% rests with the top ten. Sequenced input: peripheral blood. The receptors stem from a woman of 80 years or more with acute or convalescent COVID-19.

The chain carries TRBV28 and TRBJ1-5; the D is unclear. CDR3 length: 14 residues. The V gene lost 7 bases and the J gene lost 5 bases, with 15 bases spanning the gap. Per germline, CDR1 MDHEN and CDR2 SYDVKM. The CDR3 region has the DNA TGTGCCAGCACCCCCGTAGTCCGGGATCAGCCCCAGCATTTT. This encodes CASTPVVRDQPQHF.

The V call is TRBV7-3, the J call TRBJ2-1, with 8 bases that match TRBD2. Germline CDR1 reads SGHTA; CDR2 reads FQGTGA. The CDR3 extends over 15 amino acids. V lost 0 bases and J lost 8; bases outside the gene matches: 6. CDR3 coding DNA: TGTGCCAGCAGCTTAACACCGGGGGGGCTCGATGAGCAGTTCTTC. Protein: CASSLTPGGLDEQFF.

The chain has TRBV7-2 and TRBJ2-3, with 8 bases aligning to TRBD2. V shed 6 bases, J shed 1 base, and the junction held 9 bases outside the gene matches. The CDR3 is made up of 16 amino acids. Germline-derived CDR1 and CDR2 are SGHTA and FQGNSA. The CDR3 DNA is TGTGCCAGCAGGGGGGGAAGCGGGGGCGGCACAGATACGCAGTATTTT. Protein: CASRGGSGGGTDTQYF.

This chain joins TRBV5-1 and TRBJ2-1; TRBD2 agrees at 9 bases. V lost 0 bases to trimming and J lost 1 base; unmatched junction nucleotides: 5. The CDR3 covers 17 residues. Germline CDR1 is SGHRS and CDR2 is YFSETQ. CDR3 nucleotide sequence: TGCGCCAGCAGCTTGGATGCTAGCGGGATGTCCTACAATGAGCAGTTCTTC. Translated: CASSLDASGMSYNEQFF.

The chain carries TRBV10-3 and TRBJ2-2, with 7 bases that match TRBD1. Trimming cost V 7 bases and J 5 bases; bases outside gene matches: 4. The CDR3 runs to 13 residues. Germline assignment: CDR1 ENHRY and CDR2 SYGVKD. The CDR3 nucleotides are TGTGCCATCACGACAGGGCTGACCGGGGAGCTGTTTTTT. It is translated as CAITTGLTGELFF.

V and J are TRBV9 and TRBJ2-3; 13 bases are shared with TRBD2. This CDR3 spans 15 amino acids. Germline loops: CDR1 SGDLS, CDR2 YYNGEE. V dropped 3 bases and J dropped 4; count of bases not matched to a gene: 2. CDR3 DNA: TGTGCCAGCAGCGGGACTAGCGGGGGCGCAGATACGCAGTATTTT. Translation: CASSGTSGGADTQYF.

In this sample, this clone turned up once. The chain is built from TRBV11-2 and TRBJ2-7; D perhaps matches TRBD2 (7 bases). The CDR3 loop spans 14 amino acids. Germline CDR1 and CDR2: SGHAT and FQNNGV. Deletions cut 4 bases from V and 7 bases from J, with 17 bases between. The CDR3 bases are TGTGCCAGCAGCTCCCGAATGGGAGGGGGTGAGCAGTACTTC. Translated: CASSSRMGGGEQYF.

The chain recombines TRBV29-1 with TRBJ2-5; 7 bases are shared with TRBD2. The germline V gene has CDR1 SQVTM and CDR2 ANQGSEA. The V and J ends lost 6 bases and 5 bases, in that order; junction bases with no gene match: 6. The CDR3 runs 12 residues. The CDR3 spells CSVQTSAETQYF. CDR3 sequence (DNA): TGCAGCGTCCAAACTAGCGCGGAGACCCAGTACTTC.

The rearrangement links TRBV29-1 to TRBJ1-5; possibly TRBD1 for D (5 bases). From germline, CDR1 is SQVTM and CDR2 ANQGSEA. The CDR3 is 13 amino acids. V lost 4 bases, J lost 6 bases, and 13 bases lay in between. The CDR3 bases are TGCAGCGTTGGAACAGGCGGGGGTCAGCCCCAGCATTTT. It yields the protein CSVGTGGGQPQHF.

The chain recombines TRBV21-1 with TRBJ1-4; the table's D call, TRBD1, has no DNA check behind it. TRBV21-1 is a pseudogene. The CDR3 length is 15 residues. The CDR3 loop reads CASSKVTGVGEKLFF. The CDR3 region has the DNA TGTGCCAGCAGCAAAGTAACAGGGGTTGGGGAAAAACTGTTTTTT.

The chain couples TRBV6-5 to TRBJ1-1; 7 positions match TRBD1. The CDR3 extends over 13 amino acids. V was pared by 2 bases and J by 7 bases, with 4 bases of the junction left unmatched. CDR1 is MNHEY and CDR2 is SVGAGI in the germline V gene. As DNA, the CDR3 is TGTGCCAGCAGTTACGGGGACAGACTTGAAGCTTTCTTT. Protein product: CASSYGDRLEAFF.

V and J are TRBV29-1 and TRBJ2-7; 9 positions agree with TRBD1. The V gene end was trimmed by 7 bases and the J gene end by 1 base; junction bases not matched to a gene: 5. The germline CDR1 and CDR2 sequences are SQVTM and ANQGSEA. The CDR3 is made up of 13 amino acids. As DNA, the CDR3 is TGCAGCGGCGCCGGGACAGGGTCCTACGAGCAGTACTTC. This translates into CSGAGTGSYEQYF.

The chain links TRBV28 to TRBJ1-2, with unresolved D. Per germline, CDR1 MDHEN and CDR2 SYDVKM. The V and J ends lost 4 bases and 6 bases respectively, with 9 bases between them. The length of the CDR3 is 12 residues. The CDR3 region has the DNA TGTGCCAGCAGTTCCCCTACAGATGGCTACACCTTC. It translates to CASSSPTDGYTF.

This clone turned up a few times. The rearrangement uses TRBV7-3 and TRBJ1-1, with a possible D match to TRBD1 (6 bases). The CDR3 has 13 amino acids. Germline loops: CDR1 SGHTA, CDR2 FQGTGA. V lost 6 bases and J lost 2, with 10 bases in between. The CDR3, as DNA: TGTGCCAGCAGTTACAGGGTTAACACTGAAGCTTTCTTT. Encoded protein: CASSYRVNTEAFF.

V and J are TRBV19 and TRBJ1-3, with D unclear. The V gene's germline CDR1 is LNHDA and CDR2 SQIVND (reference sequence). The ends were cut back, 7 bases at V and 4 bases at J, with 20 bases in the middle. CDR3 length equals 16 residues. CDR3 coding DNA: TGTGCCAGTACCAAAACCGACGGGTCCGAGGGAAACACCATATATTTT. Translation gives CASTKTDGSEGNTIYF.

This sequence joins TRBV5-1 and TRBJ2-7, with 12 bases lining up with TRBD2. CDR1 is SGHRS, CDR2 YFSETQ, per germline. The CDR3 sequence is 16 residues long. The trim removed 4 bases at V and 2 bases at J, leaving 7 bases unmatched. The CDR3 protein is CASSPMTSGSTYEQYF. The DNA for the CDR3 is TGCGCCAGCAGCCCGATGACTAGCGGGAGTACCTACGAGCAGTACTTC. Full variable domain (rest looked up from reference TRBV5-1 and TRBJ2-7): KAGVTQTPRYLIKTRGQQVTLSCSPISGHRSVSWYQQTPGQGLQFLFEYFSETQRNKGNFPGRFSGRQFSNSRSEMNVSTLELGDSALYLCASSPMTSGSTYEQYFGPGTRLTVT.

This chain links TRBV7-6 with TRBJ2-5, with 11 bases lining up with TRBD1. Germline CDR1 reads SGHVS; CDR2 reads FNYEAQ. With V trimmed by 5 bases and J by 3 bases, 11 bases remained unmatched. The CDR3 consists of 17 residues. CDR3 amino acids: CASSRAPGQGVEETQYF. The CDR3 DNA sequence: TGTGCCAGCAGCCGAGCCCCGGGACAGGGGGTGGAAGAGACCCAGTACTTC.

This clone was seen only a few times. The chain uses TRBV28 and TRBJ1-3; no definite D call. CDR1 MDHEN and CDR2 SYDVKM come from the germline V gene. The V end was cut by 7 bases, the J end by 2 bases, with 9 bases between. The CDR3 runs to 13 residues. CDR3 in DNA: TGTGCCAGCACTTTCCCCGCTGGAAACACCATATATTTT. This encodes CASTFPAGNTIYF. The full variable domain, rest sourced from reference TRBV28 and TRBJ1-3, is DVKVTQSSRYLVKRTGEKVFLECVQDMDHENMFWYRQDPGLGLRLIYFSYDVKMKEKGDIPEGYSVSREKKERFSLILESASTNQTSMYLCASTFPAGNTIYFGEGSWLTVV.

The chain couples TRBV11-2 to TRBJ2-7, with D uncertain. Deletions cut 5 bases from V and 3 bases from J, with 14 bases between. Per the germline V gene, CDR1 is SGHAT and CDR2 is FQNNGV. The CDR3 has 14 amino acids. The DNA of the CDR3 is TGTGCCAGCAGCCTAGGACGGAGTCTCTACGAGCAGTACTTC. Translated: CASSLGRSLYEQYF.

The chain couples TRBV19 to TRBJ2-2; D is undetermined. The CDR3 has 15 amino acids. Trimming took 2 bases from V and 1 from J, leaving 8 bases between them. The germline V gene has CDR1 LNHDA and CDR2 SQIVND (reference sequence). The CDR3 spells CASSIQALNTGELFF. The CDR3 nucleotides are TGTGCCAGTAGTATACAGGCGTTGAACACCGGGGAGCTGTTTTTT.

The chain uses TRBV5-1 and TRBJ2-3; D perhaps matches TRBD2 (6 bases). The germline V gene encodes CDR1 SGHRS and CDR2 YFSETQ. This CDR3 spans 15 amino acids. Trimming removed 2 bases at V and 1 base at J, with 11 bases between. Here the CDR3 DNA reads TGCGCCAGCAGCTTCACTAGCCCTGGCACAGATACGCAGTATTTT. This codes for CASSFTSPGTDTQYF.

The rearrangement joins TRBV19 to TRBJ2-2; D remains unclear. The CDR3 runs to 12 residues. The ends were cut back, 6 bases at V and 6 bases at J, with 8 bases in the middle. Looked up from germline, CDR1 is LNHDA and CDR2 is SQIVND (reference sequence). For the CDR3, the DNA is TGTGCCAGTAGACGGTTGGCCGGGGAGCTGTTTTTT. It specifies CASRRLAGELFF.

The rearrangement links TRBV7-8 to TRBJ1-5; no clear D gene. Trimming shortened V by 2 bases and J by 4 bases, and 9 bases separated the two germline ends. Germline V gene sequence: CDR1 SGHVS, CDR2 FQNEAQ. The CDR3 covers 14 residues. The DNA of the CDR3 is TGTGCCAGCAGCTTATGGCAGGCGAATCAGCCCCAGCATTTT. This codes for CASSLWQANQPQHF. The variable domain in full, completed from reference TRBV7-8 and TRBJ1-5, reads GAGVSQSPRYKVAKRGQDVALRCDPISGHVSLFWYQQALGQGPEFLTYFQNEAQLDKSGLPSDRFFAERPEGSVSTLKIQRTQQEDSAVYLCASSLWQANQPQHFGDGTRLSIL.

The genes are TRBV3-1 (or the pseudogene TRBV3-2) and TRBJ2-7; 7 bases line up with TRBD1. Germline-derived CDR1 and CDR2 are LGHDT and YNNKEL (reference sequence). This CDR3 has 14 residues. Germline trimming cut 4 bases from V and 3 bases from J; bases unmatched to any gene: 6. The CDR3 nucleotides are TGTGCCAGCAGCCCCTCGGCAGGGGGCTACGAGCAGTACTTC. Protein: CASSPSAGGYEQYF.

CDR3 nucleotides: TGCAGTGCTAGTCCGGGAGTCGACTATGGCTACACCTTC. As protein: CSASPGVDYGYTF. The chain has TRBV20-1 and TRBJ1-2; D remains ambiguous. Trimming took off 3 bases at V and 3 bases at J, with 11 bases between the two ends. CDR1 and CDR2 from the germline V gene are DFQATT and SNEGSKA (reference sequence). CDR3 size: 13 residues.